The T cell receptor beta chain under discussion was sequenced for a study of graft-versus-host responses after intestinal transplantation. Across the study: Isolated intestinal, liver-intestinal, or multivisceral transplants were what recipients had. Anti-thymocyte globulin induction was given to all recipients, followed by tacrolimus and steroids for 3 to 4 years. Notes on the study in general: Recipient-marrow GvH clones were detected, some having first appeared in ileum or blood. High graft-versus-host to host-versus-graft T cell clonal ratios marked allografts of patients with graft-donor macrochimerism.

Profiling relied on immunoSEQ multiplex PCR, and the TCRdb table lists in-frame clones only, not all of them. This table holds about 85,000 clones, around 80% found once. The CDR3 consists of 14 residues. V was trimmed by 4 bases and J by 1 base, leaving 11 bases between them. Germline values: CDR1 SGHRS, CDR2 YFSETQ. This clone was observed once. The antigen is unknown. The specimen comprised unstimulated CD4+ T cells sorted from spleen or lymph node cells, sampled before intestinal transplant. The clonotype was recovered from a human donor who received an intestinal transplant. V usage is TRBV5-1 and J usage is TRBJ1-1; D is unclear. The CDR3 bases are TGCGCCAGCAGCCCCCCAGGAAAGAACACTGAAGCTTTCTTT. As protein: CASSPPGKNTEAFF.